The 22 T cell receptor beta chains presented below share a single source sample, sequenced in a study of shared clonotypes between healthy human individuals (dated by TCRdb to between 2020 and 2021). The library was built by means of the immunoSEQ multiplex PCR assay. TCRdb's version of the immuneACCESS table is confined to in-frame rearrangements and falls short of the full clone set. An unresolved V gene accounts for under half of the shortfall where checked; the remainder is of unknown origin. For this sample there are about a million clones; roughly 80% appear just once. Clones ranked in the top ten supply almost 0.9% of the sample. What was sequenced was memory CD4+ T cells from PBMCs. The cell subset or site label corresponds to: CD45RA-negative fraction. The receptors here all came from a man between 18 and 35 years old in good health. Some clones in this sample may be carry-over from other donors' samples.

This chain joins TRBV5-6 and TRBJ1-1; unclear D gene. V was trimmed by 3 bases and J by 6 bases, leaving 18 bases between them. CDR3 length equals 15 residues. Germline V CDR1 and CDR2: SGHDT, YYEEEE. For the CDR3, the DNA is TGTGCCAGCAGCTCCCTCGTATCCGACTCCCCTGAAGCTTTCTTT. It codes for CASSSLVSDSPEAFF.

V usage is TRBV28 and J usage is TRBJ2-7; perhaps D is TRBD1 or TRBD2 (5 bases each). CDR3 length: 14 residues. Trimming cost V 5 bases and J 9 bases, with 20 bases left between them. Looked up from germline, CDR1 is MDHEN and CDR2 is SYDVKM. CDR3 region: CASSGSGRASGQYF. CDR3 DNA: TGTGCCAGCAGTGGGTCGGGACGCGCTAGTGGGCAGTACTTC.

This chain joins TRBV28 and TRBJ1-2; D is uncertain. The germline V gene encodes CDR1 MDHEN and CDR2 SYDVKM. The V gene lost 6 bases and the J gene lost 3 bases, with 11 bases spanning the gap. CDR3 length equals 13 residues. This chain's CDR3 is CASSSGWYYGYTF. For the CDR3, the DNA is TGTGCCAGCAGCTCCGGGTGGTACTATGGCTACACCTTC.

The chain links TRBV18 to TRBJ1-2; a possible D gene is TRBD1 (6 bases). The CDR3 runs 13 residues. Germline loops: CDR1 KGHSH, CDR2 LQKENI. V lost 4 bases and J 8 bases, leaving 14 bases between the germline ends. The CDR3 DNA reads TGTGCCAGCTCACTCGAGACAGGCCGGGGCTACACCTTC. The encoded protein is CASSLETGRGYTF.

The DNA for the CDR3 is TGTGCCAGCAATGGTCCAAGGACAGCCATCTATGGCTACACCTTC. This sequence encodes CASNGPRTAIYGYTF. This chain joins TRBV28 and TRBJ1-2; D may be TRBD1 (6 bases). Germline-derived CDR1 and CDR2 are MDHEN and SYDVKM. The CDR3 contains 15 residues. Trimming shortened V by 7 bases and J by 4 bases, and 19 bases separated the two germline ends.

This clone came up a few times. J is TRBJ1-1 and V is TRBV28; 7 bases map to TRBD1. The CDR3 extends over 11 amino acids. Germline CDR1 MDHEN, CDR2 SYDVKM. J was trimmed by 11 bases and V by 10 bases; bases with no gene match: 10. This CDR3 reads CATRDSMWAFF. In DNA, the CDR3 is TGTGCCACCAGGGACAGTATGTGGGCTTTCTTT.

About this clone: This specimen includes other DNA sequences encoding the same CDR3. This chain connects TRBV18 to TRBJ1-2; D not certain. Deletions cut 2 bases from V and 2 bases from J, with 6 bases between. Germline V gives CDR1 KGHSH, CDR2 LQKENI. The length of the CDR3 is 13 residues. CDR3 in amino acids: CASSPSENYGYTF. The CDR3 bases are TGTGCCAGCTCACCATCGGAAAACTATGGCTACACCTTC.

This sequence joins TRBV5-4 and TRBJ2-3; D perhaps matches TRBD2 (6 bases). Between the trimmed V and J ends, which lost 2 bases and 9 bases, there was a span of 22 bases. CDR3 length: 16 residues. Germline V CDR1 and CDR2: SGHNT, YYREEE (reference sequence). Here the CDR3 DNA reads TGTGCCAGCAGCTTTACCCTGGGGGGAGGCGTGGGGACGCAGTATTTT. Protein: CASSFTLGGGVGTQYF.

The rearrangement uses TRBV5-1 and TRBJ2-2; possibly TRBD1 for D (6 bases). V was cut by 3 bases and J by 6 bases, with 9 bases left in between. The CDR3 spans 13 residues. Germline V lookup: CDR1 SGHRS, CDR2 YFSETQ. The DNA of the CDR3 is TGCGCCAGCAGCTATTCAGGGGCCGGGGAGCTGTTTTTT. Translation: CASSYSGAGELFF.

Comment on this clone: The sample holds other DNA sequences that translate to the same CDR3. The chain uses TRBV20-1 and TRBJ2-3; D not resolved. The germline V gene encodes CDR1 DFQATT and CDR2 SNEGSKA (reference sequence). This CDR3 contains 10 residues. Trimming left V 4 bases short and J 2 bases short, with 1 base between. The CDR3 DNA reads TGCAGTGCTAACACAGATACGCAGTATTTT. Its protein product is CSANTDTQYF.

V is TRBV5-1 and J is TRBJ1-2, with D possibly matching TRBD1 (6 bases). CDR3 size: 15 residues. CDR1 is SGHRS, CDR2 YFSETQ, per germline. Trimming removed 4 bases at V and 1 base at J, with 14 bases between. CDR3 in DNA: TGCGCCAGCAGCCCGCAAGGGACACTTAACTATGGCTACACCTTC. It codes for CASSPQGTLNYGYTF.

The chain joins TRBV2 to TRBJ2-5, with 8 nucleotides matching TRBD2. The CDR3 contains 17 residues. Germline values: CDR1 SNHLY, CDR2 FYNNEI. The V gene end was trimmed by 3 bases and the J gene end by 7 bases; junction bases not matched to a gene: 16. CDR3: CASSDRGTGGPYVTQYF. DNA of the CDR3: TGTGCCAGCAGTGACAGGGGAACGGGAGGGCCGTACGTGACCCAGTACTTC.

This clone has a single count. CDR3 coding DNA: TGTGCCAGCAGTTTTATTGGGACAGGGAATCAGCATGGCTACACCTTC. Its translation is CASSFIGTGNQHGYTF. The chain is built from TRBV28 and TRBJ1-2; 9 positions match TRBD1. Germline CDR1 is MDHEN and CDR2 is SYDVKM. CDR3 length: 16 residues. The J segment lost 6 bases and the V segment lost 3 bases, leaving 11 bases of the junction unmatched.

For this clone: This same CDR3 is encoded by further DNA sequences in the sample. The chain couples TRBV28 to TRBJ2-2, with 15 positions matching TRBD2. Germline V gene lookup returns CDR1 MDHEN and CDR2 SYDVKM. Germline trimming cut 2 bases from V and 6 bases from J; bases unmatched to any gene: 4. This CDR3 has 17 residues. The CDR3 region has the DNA TGTGCCAGCAGTTTAGGACTAGCGGGAGGGCCCCCCGGGGAGCTGTTTTTT. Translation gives CASSLGLAGGPPGELFF.

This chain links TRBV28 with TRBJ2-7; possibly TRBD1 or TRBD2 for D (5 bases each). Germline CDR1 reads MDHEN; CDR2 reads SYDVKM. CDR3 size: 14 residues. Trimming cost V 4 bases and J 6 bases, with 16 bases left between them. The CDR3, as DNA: TGTGCCAGCAGTTCCCCGGGGCTTGGGGGCGAGCAGTACTTC. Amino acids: CASSSPGLGGEQYF.

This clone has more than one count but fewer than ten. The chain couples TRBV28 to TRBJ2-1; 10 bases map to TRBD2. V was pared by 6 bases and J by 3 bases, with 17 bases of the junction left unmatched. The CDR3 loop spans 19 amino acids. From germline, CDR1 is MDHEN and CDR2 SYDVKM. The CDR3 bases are TGTGCCAGCAGCCACTATTTTGCGGGCCTAGCGGGAGTCTACAATGAGCAGTTCTTC. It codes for CASSHYFAGLAGVYNEQFF. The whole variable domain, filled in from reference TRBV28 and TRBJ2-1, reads DVKVTQSSRYLVKRTGEKVFLECVQDMDHENMFWYRQDPGLGLRLIYFSYDVKMKEKGDIPEGYSVSREKKERFSLILESASTNQTSMYLCASSHYFAGLAGVYNEQFFGPGTRLTVL.

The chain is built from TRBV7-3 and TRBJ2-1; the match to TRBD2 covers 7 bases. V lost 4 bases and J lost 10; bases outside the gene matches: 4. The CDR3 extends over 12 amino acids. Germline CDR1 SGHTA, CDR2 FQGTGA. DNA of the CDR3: TGTGCCAGCAGCTCCGGGGGAGGGGAGCAGTTCTTC. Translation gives CASSSGGGEQFF.

Here the CDR3 reads CASSLAGGPLGEQYF. In DNA, the CDR3 is TGTGCCAGTTCCTTAGCGGGAGGCCCCCTAGGAGAGCAGTACTTC. The rearrangement joins TRBV6-1 to TRBJ2-7, with 10 bases identical to TRBD2. In germline, CDR1 is MNHNS, CDR2 SASEGT. J was trimmed by 7 bases and V by 9 bases; bases with no gene match: 15. This CDR3 is built from 15 residues.

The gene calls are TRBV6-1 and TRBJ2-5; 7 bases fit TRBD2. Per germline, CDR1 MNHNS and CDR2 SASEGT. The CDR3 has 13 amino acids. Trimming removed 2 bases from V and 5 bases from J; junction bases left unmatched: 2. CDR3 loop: CASSERGGETQYF. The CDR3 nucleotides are TGTGCCAGCAGTGAACGGGGAGGGGAGACCCAGTACTTC.

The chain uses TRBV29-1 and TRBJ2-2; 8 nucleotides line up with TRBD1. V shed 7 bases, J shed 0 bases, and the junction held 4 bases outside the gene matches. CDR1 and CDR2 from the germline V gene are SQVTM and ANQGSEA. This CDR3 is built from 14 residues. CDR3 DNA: TGCAGCGCTAGGACAGGGACGAACACCGGGGAGCTGTTTTTT. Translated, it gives CSARTGTNTGELFF.

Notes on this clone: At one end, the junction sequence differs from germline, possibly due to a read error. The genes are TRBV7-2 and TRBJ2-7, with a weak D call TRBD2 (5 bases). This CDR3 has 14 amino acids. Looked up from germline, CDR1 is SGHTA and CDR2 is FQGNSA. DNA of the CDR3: TGTGCCAGCAGCTTCGGGGTCGGTTCCTCCGAGCAGTACTTC. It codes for CASSFGVGSSEQYF.

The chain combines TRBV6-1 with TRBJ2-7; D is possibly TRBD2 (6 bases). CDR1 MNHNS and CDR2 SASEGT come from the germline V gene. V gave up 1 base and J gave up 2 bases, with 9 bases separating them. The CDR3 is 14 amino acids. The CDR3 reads CASSEGWGAYEQYF. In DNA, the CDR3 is TGTGCCAGCAGTGAAGGTTGGGGGGCCTACGAGCAGTACTTC.